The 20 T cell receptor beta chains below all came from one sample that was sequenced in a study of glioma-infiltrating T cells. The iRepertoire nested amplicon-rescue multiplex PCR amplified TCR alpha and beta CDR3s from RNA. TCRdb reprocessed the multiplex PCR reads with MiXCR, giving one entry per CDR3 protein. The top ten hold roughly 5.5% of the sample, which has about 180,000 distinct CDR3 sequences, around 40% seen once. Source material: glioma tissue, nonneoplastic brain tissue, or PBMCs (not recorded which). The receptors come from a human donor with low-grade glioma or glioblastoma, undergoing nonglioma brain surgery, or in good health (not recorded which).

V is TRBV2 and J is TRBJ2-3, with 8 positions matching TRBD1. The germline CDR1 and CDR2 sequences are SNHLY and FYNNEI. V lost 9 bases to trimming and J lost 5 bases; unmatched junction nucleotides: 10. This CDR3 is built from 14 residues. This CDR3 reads CARGRQGLEDTQYF. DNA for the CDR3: TGTGCCAGAGGCCGACAGGGGCTTGAAGATACGCAGTATTTT. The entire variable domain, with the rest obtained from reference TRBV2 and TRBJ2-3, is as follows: EPEVTQTPSHQVTQMGQEVILRCVPISNHLYFYWYRQILGQKVEFLVSFYNNEISEKSEIFDDQFSVERPDGSNFTLKIRSTKLEDSAMYFCARGRQGLEDTQYFGPGTRLTVL.

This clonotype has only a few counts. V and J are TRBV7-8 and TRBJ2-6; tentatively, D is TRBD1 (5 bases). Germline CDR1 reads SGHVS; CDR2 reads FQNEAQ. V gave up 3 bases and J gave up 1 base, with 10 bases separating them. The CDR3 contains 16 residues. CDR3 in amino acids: CASSFPGASGANVLTF. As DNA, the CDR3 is TGTGCCAGCAGCTTTCCTGGGGCGTCTGGGGCCAACGTCCTGACTTTC.

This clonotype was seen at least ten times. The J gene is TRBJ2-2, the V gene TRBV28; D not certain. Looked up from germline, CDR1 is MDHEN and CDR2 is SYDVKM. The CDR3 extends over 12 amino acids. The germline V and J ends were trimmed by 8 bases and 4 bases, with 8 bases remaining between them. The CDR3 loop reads CASALRTGELFF. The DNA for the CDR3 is TGTGCCAGCGCTTTACGCACCGGGGAGCTGTTTTTT.

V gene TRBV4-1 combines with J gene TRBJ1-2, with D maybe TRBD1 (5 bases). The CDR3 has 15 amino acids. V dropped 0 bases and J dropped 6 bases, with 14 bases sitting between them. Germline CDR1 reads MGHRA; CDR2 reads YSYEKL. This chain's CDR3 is CASSQELGPYNGYTF. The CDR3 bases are TGCGCCAGCAGCCAAGAGTTGGGGCCCTACAATGGCTACACCTTC.

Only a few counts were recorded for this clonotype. CDR3 loop: CAISAGGVHQPQHF. For the CDR3, the DNA is TGTGCCATCAGTGCGGGTGGAGTCCATCAGCCCCAGCATTTT. The chain uses TRBV10-3 and TRBJ1-5, with no clear D. Germline CDR1 and CDR2: ENHRY and SYGVKD. V was clipped by 4 bases and J by 5 bases, with 12 bases between them. This CDR3 region has 14 residues.

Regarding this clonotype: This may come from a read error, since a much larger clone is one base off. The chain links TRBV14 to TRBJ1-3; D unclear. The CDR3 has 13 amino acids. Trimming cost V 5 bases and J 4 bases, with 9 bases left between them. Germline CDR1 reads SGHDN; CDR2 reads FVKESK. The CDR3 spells CASSKPYGNTIYF. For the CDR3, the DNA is TGTGCCAGCAGCAAGCCCTACGGAAACACCATATATTTT.

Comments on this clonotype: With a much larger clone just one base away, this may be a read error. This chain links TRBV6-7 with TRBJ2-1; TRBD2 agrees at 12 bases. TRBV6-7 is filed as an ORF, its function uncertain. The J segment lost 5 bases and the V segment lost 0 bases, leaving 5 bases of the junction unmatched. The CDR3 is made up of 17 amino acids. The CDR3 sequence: CASSYSWTSGVDNEQFF. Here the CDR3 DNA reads TGTGCCAGCAGTTACTCCTGGACTAGCGGGGTAGACAATGAGCAGTTCTTC.

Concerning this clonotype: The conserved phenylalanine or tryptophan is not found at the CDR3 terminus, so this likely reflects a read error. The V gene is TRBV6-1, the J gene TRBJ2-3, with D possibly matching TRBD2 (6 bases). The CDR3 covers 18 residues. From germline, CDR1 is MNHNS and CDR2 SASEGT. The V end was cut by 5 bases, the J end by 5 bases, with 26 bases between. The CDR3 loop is CASSTPIGGPLNKDTQYS. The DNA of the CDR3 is TGTGCCAGCAGTACCCCGATCGGGGGTCCCCTCAACAAAGATACGCAGTATTCT.

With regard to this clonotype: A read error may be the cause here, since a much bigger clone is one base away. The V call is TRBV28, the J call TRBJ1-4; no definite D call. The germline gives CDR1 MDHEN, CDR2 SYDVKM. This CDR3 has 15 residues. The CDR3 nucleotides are TGTGCCAGCAGCTTACAAGGGTTGACTAATGGAAAACTGTTTTTT. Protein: CASSLQGLTNGKLFF. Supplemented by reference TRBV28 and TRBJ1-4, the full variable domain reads DVKVTQSSRYLVKRTGEKVFLECVQDMDHENMFWYRQDPGLGLRLIYFSYDVKMKEKGDIPEGYSVSREKKERFSLILESASTNQTSMYLCASSLQGLTNGKLFFGSGTQLSVL.

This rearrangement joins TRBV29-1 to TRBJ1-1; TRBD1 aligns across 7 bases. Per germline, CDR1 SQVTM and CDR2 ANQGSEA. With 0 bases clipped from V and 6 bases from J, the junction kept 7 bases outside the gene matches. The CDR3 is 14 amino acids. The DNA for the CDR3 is TGCAGCGTTGAAGATCGGGAGGGGGCCTCTGAAGCTTTCTTT. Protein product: CSVEDREGASEAFF.

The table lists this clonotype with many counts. CDR3 amino acids: CASIGTGSVAQYF. The CDR3 DNA reads as TGTGCCAGCATTGGGACAGGGTCCGTGGCCCAGTACTTC. V is TRBV28 and J is TRBJ2-5; 9 positions agree with TRBD1. CDR3 length equals 13 residues. CDR1 MDHEN and CDR2 SYDVKM come from the germline V gene. Trimming at V came to 7 bases and at J to 9 bases, leaving 9 bases not matched to a gene.

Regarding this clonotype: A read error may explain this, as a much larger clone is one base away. Written as DNA, the CDR3 is TGCAGTGCTAGAGATACCAGGGAAGAGACCAAGTACTTC. It codes for CSARDTREETKYF. This sequence joins TRBV20-1 and TRBJ2-5; weak D call: TRBD1 (5 bases). The length of the CDR3 is 13 residues. Germline CDR1 reads DFQATT; CDR2 reads SNEGSKA (reference sequence).

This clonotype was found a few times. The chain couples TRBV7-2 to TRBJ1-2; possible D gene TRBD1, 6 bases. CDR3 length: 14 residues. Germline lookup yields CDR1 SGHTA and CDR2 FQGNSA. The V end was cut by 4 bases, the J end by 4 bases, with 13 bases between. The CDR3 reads CASSYLQGSYGYTF. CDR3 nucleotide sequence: TGTGCCAGCAGCTATTTACAGGGCAGCTATGGCTACACCTTC.

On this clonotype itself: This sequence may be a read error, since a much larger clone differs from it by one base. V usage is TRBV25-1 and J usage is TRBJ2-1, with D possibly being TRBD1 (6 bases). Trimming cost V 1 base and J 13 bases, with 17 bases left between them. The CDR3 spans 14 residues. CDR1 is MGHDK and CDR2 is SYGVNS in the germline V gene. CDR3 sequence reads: CASSELDSKETQFF. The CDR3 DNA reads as TGTGCCAGCAGTGAATTGGACAGTAAAGAGACCCAGTTCTTC.

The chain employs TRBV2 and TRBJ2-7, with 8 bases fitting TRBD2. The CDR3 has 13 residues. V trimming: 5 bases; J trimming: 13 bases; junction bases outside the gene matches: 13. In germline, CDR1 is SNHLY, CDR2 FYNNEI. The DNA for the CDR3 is TGTGCCAGCAGTTTAGCGGGGACCTACGAGTATTACTTC. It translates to CASSLAGTYEYYF.

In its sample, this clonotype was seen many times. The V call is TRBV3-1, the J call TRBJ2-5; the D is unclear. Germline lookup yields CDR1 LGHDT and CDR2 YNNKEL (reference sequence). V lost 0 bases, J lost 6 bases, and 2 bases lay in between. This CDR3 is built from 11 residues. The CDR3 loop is CASSQDKTQYF. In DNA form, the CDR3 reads TGTGCCAGCAGCCAAGATAAGACCCAGTACTTC.

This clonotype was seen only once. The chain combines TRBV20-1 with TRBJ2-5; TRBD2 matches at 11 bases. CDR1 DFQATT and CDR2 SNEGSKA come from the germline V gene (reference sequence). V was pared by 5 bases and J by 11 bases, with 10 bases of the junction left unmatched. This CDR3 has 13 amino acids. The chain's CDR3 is CSAPTSGAEAQYF. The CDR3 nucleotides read TGCAGTGCTCCGACTAGCGGGGCAGAGGCACAGTACTTC.

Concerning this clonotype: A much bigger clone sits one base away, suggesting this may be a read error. This CDR3 is CASSLWNGELFF. In nucleotides, the CDR3 is TGTGCCAGCAGTTTATGGAACGGGGAGCTGTTTTTT. The chain carries TRBV28 and TRBJ2-2; D gene ambiguous. Trimming took 0 bases from V and 7 from J, leaving 3 bases between them. Germline V gene lookup returns CDR1 MDHEN and CDR2 SYDVKM. The CDR3 covers 12 residues. Complete variable domain (other parts from reference TRBV28 and TRBJ2-2): DVKVTQSSRYLVKRTGEKVFLECVQDMDHENMFWYRQDPGLGLRLIYFSYDVKMKEKGDIPEGYSVSREKKERFSLILESASTNQTSMYLCASSLWNGELFFGEGSRLTVL.

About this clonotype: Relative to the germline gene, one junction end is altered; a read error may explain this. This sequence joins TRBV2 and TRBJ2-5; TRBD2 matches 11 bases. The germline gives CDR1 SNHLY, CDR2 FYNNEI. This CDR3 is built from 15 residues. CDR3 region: CVSKTSGSYGETQYF. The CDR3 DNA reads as TGTGTCAGCAAAACTAGCGGGAGTTACGGCGAGACCCAGTACTTC.

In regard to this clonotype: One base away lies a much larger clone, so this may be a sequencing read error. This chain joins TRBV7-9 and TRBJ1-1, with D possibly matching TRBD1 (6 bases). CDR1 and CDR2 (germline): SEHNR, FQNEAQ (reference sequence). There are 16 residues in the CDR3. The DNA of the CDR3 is TGTGCCAGAAGCTTAGTCGGGGGACACCACAACACTGAAGCTTTCTTT. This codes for CARSLVGGHHNTEAFF. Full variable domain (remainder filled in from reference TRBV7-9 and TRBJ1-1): DTGVSQNPRHKITKRGQNVTFRCDPISEHNRLYWYRQTLGQGPEFLTYFQNEAQLEKSRLLSDRFSAERPKGSFSTLEIQRTEQGDSAMYLCARSLVGGHHNTEAFFGQGTRLTVV.